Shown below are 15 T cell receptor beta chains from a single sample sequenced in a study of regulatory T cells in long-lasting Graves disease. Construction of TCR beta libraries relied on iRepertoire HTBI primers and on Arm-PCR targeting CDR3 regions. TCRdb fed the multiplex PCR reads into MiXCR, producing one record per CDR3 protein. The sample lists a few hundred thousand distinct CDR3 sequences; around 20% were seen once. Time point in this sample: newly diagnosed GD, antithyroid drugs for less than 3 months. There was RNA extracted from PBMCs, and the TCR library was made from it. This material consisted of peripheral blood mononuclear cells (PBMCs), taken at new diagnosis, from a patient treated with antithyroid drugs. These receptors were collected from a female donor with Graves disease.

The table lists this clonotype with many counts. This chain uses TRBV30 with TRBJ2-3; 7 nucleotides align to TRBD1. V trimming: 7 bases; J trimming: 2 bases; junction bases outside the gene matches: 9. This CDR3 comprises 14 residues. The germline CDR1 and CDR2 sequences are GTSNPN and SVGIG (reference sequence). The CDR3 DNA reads TGTGCCTCCAGACAGGGCCGACACACAGATACGCAGTATTTT. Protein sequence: CASRQGRHTDTQYF.

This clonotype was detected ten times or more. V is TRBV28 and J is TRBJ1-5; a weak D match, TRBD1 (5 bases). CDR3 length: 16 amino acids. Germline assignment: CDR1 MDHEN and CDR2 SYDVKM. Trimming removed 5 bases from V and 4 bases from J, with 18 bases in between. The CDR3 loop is CASSRSLQGRNQPQHF. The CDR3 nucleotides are TGTGCCAGCAGTAGGTCATTGCAGGGACGGAATCAGCCCCAGCATTTT.

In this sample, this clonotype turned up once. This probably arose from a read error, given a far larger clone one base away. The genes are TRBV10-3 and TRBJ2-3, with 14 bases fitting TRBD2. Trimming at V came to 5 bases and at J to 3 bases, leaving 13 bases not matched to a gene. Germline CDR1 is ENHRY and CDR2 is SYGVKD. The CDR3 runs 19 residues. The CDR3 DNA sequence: TGTGCCATCAGTCCACCGGGACTAGCGGGAGTGGCTAGTACAGATACGCAGTATTTT. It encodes CAISPPGLAGVASTDTQYF.

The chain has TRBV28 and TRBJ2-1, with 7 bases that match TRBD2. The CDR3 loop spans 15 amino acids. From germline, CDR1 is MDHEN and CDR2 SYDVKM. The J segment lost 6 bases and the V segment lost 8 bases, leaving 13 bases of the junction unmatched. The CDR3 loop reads CASGLGGAGTNEQFF. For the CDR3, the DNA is TGTGCCAGCGGTCTGGGGGGAGCGGGGACCAATGAGCAGTTCTTC.

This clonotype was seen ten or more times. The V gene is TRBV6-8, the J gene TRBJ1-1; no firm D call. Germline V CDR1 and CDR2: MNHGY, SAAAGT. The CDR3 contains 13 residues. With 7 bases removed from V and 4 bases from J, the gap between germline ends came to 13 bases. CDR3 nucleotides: TGTGCCAGCACGGGAGGGTTGACCACTGAAGCTTTCTTT. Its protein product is CASTGGLTTEAFF.

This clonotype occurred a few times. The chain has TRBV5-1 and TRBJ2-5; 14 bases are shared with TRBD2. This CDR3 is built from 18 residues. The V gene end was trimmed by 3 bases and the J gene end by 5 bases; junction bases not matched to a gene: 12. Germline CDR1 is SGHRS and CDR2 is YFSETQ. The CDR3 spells CASSWTPPTSGGVETQYF. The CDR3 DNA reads TGCGCCAGCAGCTGGACCCCACCGACTAGCGGGGGGGTGGAGACCCAGTACTTC.

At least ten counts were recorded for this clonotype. The CDR3 DNA follows: TGCAGTGCTAGAGGCCGAAGACAGGGCGGCACTGAAGCTTTCTTT. Protein: CSARGRRQGGTEAFF. This sequence joins TRBV20-1 and TRBJ1-1; 7 nucleotides match TRBD1. Germline assignment: CDR1 DFQATT and CDR2 SNEGSKA (reference sequence). V trimming: 1 base; J trimming: 4 bases; junction bases outside the gene matches: 9. The CDR3 has 15 amino acids.

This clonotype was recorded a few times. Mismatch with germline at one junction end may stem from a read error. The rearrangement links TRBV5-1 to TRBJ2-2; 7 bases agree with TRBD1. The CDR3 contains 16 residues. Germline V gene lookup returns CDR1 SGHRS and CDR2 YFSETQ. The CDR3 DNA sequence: TGCGCCAGCAGCTTGGGGGACAGCCCGAACACCGGGGAGCTATTTTTT. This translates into CASSLGDSPNTGELFF.

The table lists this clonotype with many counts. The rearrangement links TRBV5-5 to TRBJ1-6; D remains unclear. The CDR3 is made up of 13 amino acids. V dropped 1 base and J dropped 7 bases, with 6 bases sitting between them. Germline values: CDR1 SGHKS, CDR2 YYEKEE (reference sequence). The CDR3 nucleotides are TGTGCCAGCAGCTTGATGGGGAATTCACCCCTCCACTTT. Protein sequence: CASSLMGNSPLHF. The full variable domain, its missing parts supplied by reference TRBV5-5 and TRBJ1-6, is DAGVTQSPTHLIKTRGQQVTLRCSPISGHKSVSWYQQVLGQGPQFIFQYYEKEERGRGNFPDRFSARQFPNYSSELNVNALLLGDSALYLCASSLMGNSPLHFGNGTRLTVT.

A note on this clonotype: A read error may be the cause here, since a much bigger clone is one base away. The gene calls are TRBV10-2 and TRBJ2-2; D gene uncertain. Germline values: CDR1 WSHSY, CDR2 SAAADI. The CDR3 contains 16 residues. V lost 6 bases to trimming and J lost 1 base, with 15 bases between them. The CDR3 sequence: CASSPGACGNTGELFF. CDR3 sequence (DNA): TGCGCCAGCAGCCCTGGAGCTTGCGGGAACACCGGGGAGCTGTTTTTT.

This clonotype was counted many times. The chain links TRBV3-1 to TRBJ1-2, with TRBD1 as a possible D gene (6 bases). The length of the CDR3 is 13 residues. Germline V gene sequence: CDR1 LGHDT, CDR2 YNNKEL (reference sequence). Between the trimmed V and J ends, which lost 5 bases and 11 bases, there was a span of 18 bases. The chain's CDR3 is CASSEQGRNKYTF. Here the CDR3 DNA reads TGTGCCAGCAGCGAACAGGGAAGGAACAAATACACCTTC.

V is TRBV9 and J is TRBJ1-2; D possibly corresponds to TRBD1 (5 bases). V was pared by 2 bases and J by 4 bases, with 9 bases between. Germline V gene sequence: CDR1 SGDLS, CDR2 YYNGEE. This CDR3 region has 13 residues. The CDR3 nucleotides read TGTGCCAGCAGCGTTGGGGACTCCTATGGCTACACCTTC. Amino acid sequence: CASSVGDSYGYTF.

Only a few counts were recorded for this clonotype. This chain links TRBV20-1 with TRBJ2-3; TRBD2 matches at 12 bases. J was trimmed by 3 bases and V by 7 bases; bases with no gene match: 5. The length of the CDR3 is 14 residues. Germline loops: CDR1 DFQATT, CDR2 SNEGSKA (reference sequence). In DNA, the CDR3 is TGCAGTGGTATCACTAGCGGGGGGACAGATACGCAGTATTTT. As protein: CSGITSGGTDTQYF.

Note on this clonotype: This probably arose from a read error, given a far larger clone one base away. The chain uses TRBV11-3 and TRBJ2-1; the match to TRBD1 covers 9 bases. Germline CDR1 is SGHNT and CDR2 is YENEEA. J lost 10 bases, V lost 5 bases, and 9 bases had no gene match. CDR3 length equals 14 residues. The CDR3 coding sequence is TGTGCCAGCAGCCCCGGGACAGGGAGTAACGAGCAGTTCTTC. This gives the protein CASSPGTGSNEQFF.

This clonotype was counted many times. The CDR3 protein is CASSPETSGVQTQYF. The CDR3 DNA reads as TGTGCCAGCAGCCCCGAGACTAGCGGGGTTCAGACCCAGTACTTC. This rearrangement joins TRBV7-6 to TRBJ2-5; TRBD2 matches at 11 bases. V gave up 5 bases and J gave up 6 bases; unmatched junction bases: 8. The CDR3 runs to 15 residues. Germline loops: CDR1 SGHVS, CDR2 FNYEAQ.